The next 16 T cell receptor beta chains were all read from a single sample in a study of blood T cells in healthy people across ages. Using a J-beta primer mix together with a sample-barcoded 5' primer, a second PCR was run for about 6 to 12 cycles. TCRdb fed the 5' RACE reads into MiXCR, producing one record per CDR3 protein. The data show about 1,500,000 distinct CDR3 sequences, roughly 40% seen once. Sequenced material: blood. These receptors all come from a woman younger than 30 in good health.

The J gene is TRBJ2-5, the V gene TRBV7-9; weak D call: TRBD1 (5 bases). The ends were cut back, 5 bases at V and 5 bases at J, with 15 bases in the middle. Germline V gene sequence: CDR1 SEHNR, CDR2 FQNEAQ (reference sequence). This CDR3 contains 14 residues. This chain's CDR3 is CASSPPDMYETQYF. The CDR3 bases are TGTGCCAGCAGCCCTCCGGACATGTACGAGACCCAGTACTTC. The complete variable domain, with remaining parts taken from reference TRBV7-9 and TRBJ2-5, reads DTGVSQNPRHKITKRGQNVTFRCDPISEHNRLYWYRQTLGQGPEFLTYFQNEAQLEKSRLLSDRFSAERPKGSFSTLEIQRTEQGDSAMYLCASSPPDMYETQYFGPGTRLLVL.

This clonotype was detected only once. The rearrangement links TRBV11-2 to TRBJ2-3; 7 bases align to TRBD1. V trimming: 1 base; J trimming: 5 bases; junction bases outside the gene matches: 15. This CDR3 is built from 18 residues. The V gene's germline CDR1 is SGHAT and CDR2 FQNNGV. CDR3 in amino acids: CASSLVRPGQILGDTQYF. DNA of the CDR3: TGTGCCAGCAGCTTAGTTAGGCCGGGACAGATATTAGGAGATACGCAGTATTTT.

This chain joins TRBV12-3 or TRBV12-4 and TRBJ2-1; TRBD1 might be the D (5 bases). This CDR3 has 11 residues. With 4 bases removed from V and 12 bases from J, the gap between germline ends came to 10 bases. CDR3 nucleotides: TGTGCCAGCAGTTCACGGCAGGGGCAGTTCTTC. This sequence encodes CASSSRQGQFF.

About this clonotype: A read error may be the cause here, since a much bigger clone is one base away. This chain connects TRBV27 to TRBJ2-5; perhaps D is TRBD1 or TRBD2 (5 bases each). V lost 6 bases and J 11 bases, leaving 22 bases between the germline ends. The CDR3 is 14 amino acids. The germline gives CDR1 MNHEY, CDR2 SMNVEV (reference sequence). CDR3 in amino acids: CASSLEGRSRRQYF. The DNA of the CDR3 is TGTGCCAGCAGCCTAGAGGGACGGTCCCGAAGGCAGTACTTC.

This clonotype has a count of ten or more. The V call is TRBV7-3, the J call TRBJ1-5, with D maybe TRBD1 (5 bases). Germline CDR1 reads SGHTA; CDR2 reads FQGTGA. V was shortened by 1 base and J by 5 bases, with 6 bases between the two germline ends. There are 13 residues in the CDR3. This CDR3 is CASSLSRDQPQHF. CDR3 sequence (DNA): TGTGCCAGCAGCTTAAGCAGGGATCAGCCCCAGCATTTT.

This clonotype was observed a few times. The chain combines TRBV30 with TRBJ1-1; a possible D gene is TRBD1 (5 bases). This CDR3 is 13 amino acids long. The V gene lost 4 bases and the J gene lost 2 bases, with 11 bases spanning the gap. Germline V CDR1 and CDR2: GTSNPN, SVGIG (reference sequence). The CDR3 sequence is CAWKVTVNTEAFF. The CDR3 DNA follows: TGTGCCTGGAAGGTGACAGTCAACACTGAAGCTTTCTTT.

This chain connects TRBV7-9 to TRBJ1-2, with 7 bases fitting TRBD1. The CDR3 consists of 15 residues. Per the germline V gene, CDR1 is SEHNR and CDR2 is FQNEAQ (reference sequence). V shed 0 bases and J 4 bases; nucleotides not matched to a gene: 5. The DNA of the CDR3 is TGTGCCAGCAGCTTAGCGAGGGACAGCTTCTATGGCTACACCTTC. Protein product: CASSLARDSFYGYTF.

The V call is TRBV3-1, the J call TRBJ2-7; 11 bases align to TRBD2. CDR1 and CDR2 (germline): LGHDT, YNNKEL (reference sequence). J lost 7 bases, V lost 0 bases, and 8 bases had no gene match. This CDR3 is 16 amino acids long. This CDR3 is CASSQDQGLADNEQYF. The CDR3 coding sequence is TGTGCCAGCAGCCAAGATCAGGGACTAGCGGACAATGAGCAGTACTTC.

The chain employs TRBV20-1 and TRBJ1-2, with a weak D call TRBD1 (5 bases). The CDR3 covers 16 residues. V lost 0 bases and J 3 bases, leaving 17 bases between the germline ends. CDR1 and CDR2 (germline): DFQATT, SNEGSKA (reference sequence). CDR3 DNA: TGCAGTGCTAGAGATAAAGGGAGGGGATCCTACTATGGCTACACCTTC. This encodes CSARDKGRGSYYGYTF.

The V gene is TRBV20-1, the J gene TRBJ1-2; perhaps TRBD1 as D (5 bases). Trimming pared 0 bases from V and 9 bases from J, leaving 11 bases between. The CDR3 consists of 12 residues. Germline V CDR1 and CDR2: DFQATT, SNEGSKA (reference sequence). The CDR3 DNA is TGCAGTGCTAGAGATGGGGGAGATCGCTACACCTTC. Protein sequence: CSARDGGDRYTF.

This clonotype has only a few counts. The rearrangement uses TRBV20-1 and TRBJ2-5; D unresolved. This CDR3 is built from 15 residues. V lost 0 bases to trimming and J lost 3 bases, with 14 bases between them. Germline V lookup: CDR1 DFQATT, CDR2 SNEGSKA (reference sequence). CDR3 coding DNA: TGCAGTGCTAGAGATCTCGTAACGAAAAAAGAGACCCAGTACTTC. Protein sequence: CSARDLVTKKETQYF.

The genes are TRBV2 and TRBJ2-1; a possible D gene is TRBD2 (5 bases). Trimming shortened V by 7 bases and J by 0 bases, and 19 bases separated the two germline ends. This CDR3 contains 17 residues. Per the germline V gene, CDR1 is SNHLY and CDR2 is FYNNEI. CDR3 protein: CASTRRLADSSYNEQFF. In nucleotides, the CDR3 is TGTGCCAGCACGCGGAGGCTAGCCGATAGCTCCTACAATGAGCAGTTCTTC.

This clonotype was observed a single time. The chain uses TRBV2 and TRBJ2-1, with TRBD2 identical over 9 bases. The J call may be wrong; the DNA end is better matched by TRBJ2-7. The CDR3 is made up of 15 amino acids. CDR1 and CDR2 from the germline V gene are SNHLY and FYNNEI. The chain's CDR3 is CASSMGAGGLNEQYF. The DNA of the CDR3 is TGTGCCAGCAGTATGGGAGCGGGGGGCCTTAATGAGCAGTACTTC.

This clonotype was seen a handful of times. V is TRBV4-1 and J is TRBJ2-1; 7 nucleotides align to TRBD2. CDR3 size: 15 residues. Per germline, CDR1 MGHRA and CDR2 YSYEKL. V was clipped by 0 bases and J by 7 bases; unmatched bases: 6. CDR3 in DNA: TGCGCCAGCAGCCAAGAGGCTCTAGCGGCGAATGAGCAGTTCTTC. Protein sequence: CASSQEALAANEQFF.

The chain carries TRBV2 and TRBJ2-1; TRBD1 matches at 9 bases. The ends lost 6 bases at V and 3 bases at J; junction bases unmatched: 12. CDR1 and CDR2 from the germline V gene are SNHLY and FYNNEI. The CDR3 runs to 17 residues. The CDR3 DNA reads as TGTGCCAGCAGCGGCAACCCCGGGACAGGGATCTACAATGAGCAGTTCTTC. This translates into CASSGNPGTGIYNEQFF.

V gene TRBV5-1 combines with J gene TRBJ1-4; D uncertain. Trimming shortened V by 0 bases and J by 8 bases, and 11 bases separated the two germline ends. This CDR3 has 14 residues. CDR1 is SGHRS and CDR2 is YFSETQ in the germline V gene. This chain's CDR3 is CASSLALGSEKLFF. The CDR3 nucleotides read TGCGCCAGCAGCTTGGCCCTGGGGTCCGAAAAACTGTTTTTT.